These 14 T cell receptor beta chains originate from one sample sequenced in a study of radiotherapy plus CTLA-4 blockade in lung cancer. TCRdb keeps only in-frame clones here, not all; method: immunoSEQ multiplex PCR. There are around 90,000 clones in the sample; about four fifths occur only once, and approximately 14% lies in the top ten. The material was peripheral blood, obtained from a patient treated with radiotherapy plus ipilimumab. These receptors were taken from a human donor with non-small cell lung cancer that progressed on radiotherapy plus ipilimumab.

This chain uses TRBV28 with TRBJ2-7; possible D gene TRBD2, 6 bases. CDR3 length equals 15 residues. Germline lookup yields CDR1 MDHEN and CDR2 SYDVKM. V was shortened by 6 bases and J by 4 bases, with 19 bases between the two germline ends. CDR3: CASSSLRGFRYEQYF. In DNA form, the CDR3 reads TGTGCCAGCAGCTCCCTTCGGGGGTTTCGATACGAGCAGTACTTC.

V and J are TRBV6-5 and TRBJ1-6, with 8 nucleotides matching TRBD1. This CDR3 has 15 residues. The trim removed 0 bases at V and 10 bases at J, leaving 5 bases unmatched. Germline assignment: CDR1 MNHEY and CDR2 SVGAGI. CDR3 in amino acids: CASSYSDRERSPLHF. CDR3 nucleotide sequence: TGTGCCAGCAGTTACTCGGACAGGGAGAGATCACCCCTCCACTTT.

This clone was picked up one time. The chain carries TRBV18 and TRBJ2-6; 8 positions agree with TRBD1. This CDR3 spans 16 amino acids. Germline CDR1 KGHSH, CDR2 LQKENI. The J segment lost 1 base and the V segment lost 8 bases, leaving 7 bases of the junction unmatched. CDR3 protein: CASPDRDGSGANVLTF. CDR3 DNA sequence: TGTGCCAGCCCGGACAGGGACGGGTCTGGGGCCAACGTCCTGACTTTC.

V and J are TRBV21-1 and TRBJ2-5. TRBV21-1 is described as a pseudogene. The CDR3 runs 16 residues. The CDR3 sequence is CASSTGPGAPQETQYF. DNA for the CDR3: TGTGCCAGCAGCACGGGACCGGGGGCCCCACAAGAGACCCAGTACTTC.

This clone was recorded only once. This rearrangement joins TRBV2 to TRBJ1-5; weak D call: TRBD1 (5 bases). V was pared by 7 bases and J by 5 bases, with 9 bases between. The germline V gene has CDR1 SNHLY and CDR2 FYNNEI. CDR3 length: 12 amino acids. The CDR3 protein is CASTLGDQPQHF. CDR3 nucleotide sequence: TGTGCCAGCACCCTGGGGGATCAGCCCCAGCATTTT.

The J gene is TRBJ2-2, the V gene TRBV9; D ambiguous. V lost 2 bases to trimming and J lost 3 bases, with 8 bases between them. The CDR3 runs 14 residues. Germline V gives CDR1 SGDLS, CDR2 YYNGEE. In DNA form, the CDR3 reads TGTGCCAGCAGCGTCCGACAAGACACCGGGGAGCTGTTTTTT. Amino acid sequence: CASSVRQDTGELFF.

V is TRBV5-6 and J is TRBJ2-5; TRBD1 or TRBD2 may be the D gene (5 bases each). Germline V gene lookup returns CDR1 SGHDT and CDR2 YYEEEE. This CDR3 is 17 amino acids long. With 4 bases removed from V and 4 bases from J, the gap between germline ends came to 23 bases. The CDR3 here is CASSGTSPVAVGETQYF. Here the CDR3 DNA reads TGTGCCAGCAGCGGGACCTCTCCGGTGGCAGTAGGAGAGACCCAGTACTTC. Full variable domain (rest looked up from reference TRBV5-6 and TRBJ2-5): DAGVTQSPTHLIKTRGQQVTLRCSPKSGHDTVSWYQQALGQGPQFIFQYYEEEERQRGNFPDRFSGHQFPNYSSELNVNALLLGDSALYLCASSGTSPVAVGETQYFGPGTRLLVL.

In nucleotides, the CDR3 is TGTGCCAGCAGCTTAGGAGTGGGCCCCTACGAGCAGTACTTC. Its protein product is CASSLGVGPYEQYF. The chain couples TRBV11-3 to TRBJ2-7; D is uncertain. The germline V and J ends were trimmed by 1 base and 2 bases, with 9 bases remaining between them. Germline CDR1 and CDR2: SGHNT and YENEEA. The CDR3 is made up of 14 amino acids.

The chain carries TRBV10-3 and TRBJ2-1, with D unresolved. Between the trimmed V and J ends, which lost 4 bases and 7 bases, there was a span of 11 bases. Germline assignment: CDR1 ENHRY and CDR2 SYGVKD. The CDR3 runs 13 residues. The CDR3 region has the DNA TGTGCCATCAGTGGGCCACAGAGGAATGAGCAGTTCTTC. Protein product: CAISGPQRNEQFF.

The V gene is TRBV27, the J gene TRBJ2-3; tentative D call: TRBD2 (5 bases). Between the trimmed V and J ends, which lost 6 bases and 0 bases, there was a span of 16 bases. Germline lookup yields CDR1 MNHEY and CDR2 SMNVEV (reference sequence). This CDR3 comprises 16 residues. CDR3 DNA sequence: TGTGCCAGCAGAGAGGGCCCGCTCCTTAGCACAGATACGCAGTATTTT. Protein product: CASREGPLLSTDTQYF.

J is TRBJ2-3 and V is TRBV7-9, with a weak D call TRBD1 (6 bases). The CDR3 extends over 17 amino acids. In germline, CDR1 is SEHNR, CDR2 FQNEAQ (reference sequence). With 0 bases removed from V and 5 bases from J, the gap between germline ends came to 18 bases. The chain's CDR3 is CASSLAGAHTFGDTQYF. CDR3 coding DNA: TGTGCCAGCAGCTTAGCGGGGGCCCATACTTTTGGAGATACGCAGTATTTT.

This clone has only a few counts. With only one base between it and a far larger clone, this is likely a read error. It is unclear where the CDR3 begins or ends on the DNA, so no DNA is shown, and the CDR3 is as TCRdb lists it. Other DNA sequences of this sample code for an identical CDR3. The V call is TRBV5-2, the J call TRBJ2-7; the D call TRBD1 from the table was never checked on the DNA. TRBV5-2 is annotated as a pseudogene. The CDR3 is 15 residues long, counting both termini. CDR3 sequence reads: CASSFGQGASYEQYF.

The V call is TRBV29-1, the J call TRBJ1-5; a possible D gene is TRBD1 (5 bases). V was clipped by 5 bases and J by 7 bases, with 18 bases between them. Germline CDR1 SQVTM, CDR2 ANQGSEA. The CDR3 runs to 14 residues. The CDR3 DNA is TGCAGCGTTTCCCTTAGCCAGGGACGCCAGCCCCAGCATTTT. As protein: CSVSLSQGRQPQHF.

The V gene is TRBV4-2, the J gene TRBJ2-4, with 11 bases that match TRBD2. After removal of 6 bases from V and 6 bases from J, the junction contained 10 bases not matched to a gene. The CDR3 length is 16 residues. Germline V CDR1 and CDR2: LGHNA, YNFKEQ. The CDR3 loop reads CASREGGSGRGNIQYF. As DNA, the CDR3 is TGTGCCAGCAGAGAGGGGGGTAGCGGGAGGGGAAACATTCAGTACTTC.